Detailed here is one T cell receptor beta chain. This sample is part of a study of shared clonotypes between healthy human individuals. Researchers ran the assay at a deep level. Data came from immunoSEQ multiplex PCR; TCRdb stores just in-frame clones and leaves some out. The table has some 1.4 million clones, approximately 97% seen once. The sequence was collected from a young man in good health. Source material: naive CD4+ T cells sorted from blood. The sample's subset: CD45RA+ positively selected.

CDR3 residues: CASSLWRIFSGNTIYF. The CDR3 DNA follows: TGTGCCAGCAGTTTATGGCGCATCTTTTCTGGAAACACCATATATTTT. J is TRBJ1-3 and V is TRBV28, with D unresolved. The CDR3 length is 16 residues. The germline V gene has CDR1 MDHEN and CDR2 SYDVKM. V lost 0 bases to trimming and J lost 1 base, with 10 bases between them.